This paragraph covers one T cell receptor beta chain sequence. Antigen specificity is unknown. The time point: week 5, during vaccination. With topical imiquimod, each dose of the vaccine consisted of 300 ug of mutant IDH1 20-mer peptide. These data are taken from a study of a mutant IDH1 vaccine in newly diagnosed glioma. The study, taken as a whole, reports: There seemed to be no relation between pseudoprogression and changes in top peripheral T cell clonotypes.

Profiled with immunoSEQ multiplex PCR; TCRdb holds only in-frame clones, not every one. The sample carries 75,000 to 80,000 clones, roughly 90% recorded once. Germline lookup yields CDR1 GTSNPN and CDR2 SVGIG (reference sequence). This CDR3 contains 12 residues. The source is a woman aged 50 to 60 with glioma. The specimen was PBMCs, collected from a glioma patient whose treatment included an IDH1 peptide vaccine. The chain combines TRBV30 with TRBJ1-2, with D maybe TRBD1 (5 bases). CDR3 sequence reads: CGGMAALYGYTF. CDR3 nucleotides: TGTGGGGGGATGGCGGCCCTCTATGGCTACACCTTC. Supplemented by reference TRBV30 and TRBJ1-2, the full variable domain reads SQTIHQWPATLVQPVGSPLSLECTVEGTSNPNLYWYRQAAGRGLQLLFYSVGIGQISSEVPQNLSASRPQDRQFILSSKKLLLSDSGFYLCGGMAALYGYTFGSGTRLTVV.